This T cell receptor (beta chain) originates from a study of sequential checkpoint blockade in melanoma. Study-level background: Randomization was 1:1 between first-line nivolumab→ipilimumab and ipilimumab→nivolumab. After both sequences, patients received maintenance nivolumab. General study points: Tumor T-cell fraction and clonality correlated with PD-L1 and CD8+ counts.

This clone was found many times. Antigen specificity is unknown. The CDR3 covers 14 residues. Germline CDR1 reads SGDLS; CDR2 reads YYNGEE. The ends were cut back, 7 bases at V and 5 bases at J, with 16 bases in the middle. TCRdb's copy holds only in-frame clones and misses some; the assay was immunoSEQ multiplex PCR. The table shows about 6,700 clones, with roughly 25% occurring only once. Treatment indicated: randomized to nivolumab then ipilimumab (arm A) or the reverse (arm B). The rearrangement links TRBV9 to TRBJ1-5, with D possibly TRBD1 on 6 matching bases. This sequence originates from a human donor with melanoma. The sample here was tumor tissue (inferred from file names), taken from a patient given nivolumab and ipilimumab in sequence. The CDR3 protein is CASGSGQPHQPQHF. The CDR3 bases are TGTGCCAGCGGATCCGGACAGCCCCATCAGCCCCAGCATTTT.